This T cell receptor (beta chain) was identified during a study of identical twins. A universal primer site was incorporated via template switching, and the cDNA contained unique molecular identifiers. TCRdb fed the 5' RACE reads into MiXCR, producing one record per CDR3 protein. This sample yields roughly 1,500,000 distinct CDR3 sequences, of which under 35% are seen a single time; more than 0.25% belongs to the top ten. As concerns this clonotype: Its matching antigen is unknown.

General observations from the study: For out-of-frame alpha sequences shared by twins, low generation probability was in excess. The conclusions drew on cross-sectional statistical analysis instead of tracking the same donors. Beta out-of-frame sequences showed weaker excess twin sharing.

In germline, CDR1 is SGHRS, CDR2 YFSETQ. The CDR3 is made up of 14 amino acids. The chain links TRBV5-1 to TRBJ2-1, with a possible D match to TRBD2 (6 bases). TRBJ2-7 explains the end of the DNA better; the J call may be wrong. The origin of this receptor is a newborn girl in good health. The sample was cord blood. This CDR3 is CASSWGLPYNEQYF. CDR3 coding DNA: TGCGCCAGCAGCTGGGGACTTCCCTACAATGAGCAGTACTTC.